The entry that follows covers one T cell receptor (beta chain) sequence. What it binds is unknown. The sample originates from a study of human T cells and chemical hapten exposure. Overall study: 2% DPC applied to an approximately 2 cm by approximately 2 cm arm area sensitized donors. Study conclusions and caveats: Relative to controls, expanded TCRs formed significantly more large CDR3 similarity clusters.

V trimming: 5 bases; J trimming: 6 bases; junction bases outside the gene matches: 14. Germline V gene lookup returns CDR1 LNHDA and CDR2 SQIVND (reference sequence). The CDR3 contains 16 residues. Time point specified: pre-sensitization, week 0. Treatment meaning: therapeutic diphenylcyclopropenone sensitization with weekly scalp DPC. Unique molecular identifiers were attached to individual cDNA molecules during library preparation. TCRdb itself ran the RACE reads through MiXCR, one entry per CDR3 protein. Of more than 80,000 distinct CDR3 sequences detected, 10% to 11% appear once; the ten largest clones hold around 3.1%.

This clonotype was obtained from a woman aged 60-70 years with alopecia areata. Some clones in this sample may be carry-over from other donors' samples. This chain connects TRBV19 to TRBJ2-3; 7 nucleotides agree with TRBD2. The sample here was whole blood, taken in connection with sensitization to the hapten diphenylcyclopropenone (DPC). The CDR3 loop reads CASSLPGGLPPDTQYF. CDR3 nucleotides: TGTGCCAGTAGTCTACCGGGAGGCCTTCCCCCGGATACGCAGTATTTT. The complete variable domain, with remaining parts taken from reference TRBV19 and TRBJ2-3, reads DGGITQSPKYLFRKEGQNVTLSCEQNLNHDAMYWYRQDPGQGLRLIYYSQIVNDFQKGDIAEGYSVSREKKESFPLTVTSAQKNPTAFYLCASSLPGGLPPDTQYFGPGTRLTVL.